Reported below is one T cell receptor beta chain. What it recognizes is unknown. The sample originates from a study of cytomegalovirus exposure and HLA in healthy donors. Study at large: For the approximately 400 genotyped donors, more than 80% fell within the Caucasian-associated ancestry cluster.

V lost 0 bases and J lost 1, with 10 bases in between. The germline gives CDR1 SGHRS, CDR2 YFSETQ. CDR3 length: 16 residues. Whole-study findings and limits: An observed cluster of highly shared sequence variants was recorded as a likely sequencing artifact. The authors enumerated around 150 TCR beta chains as linked to cytomegalovirus.

Nominally healthy donors provided the samples, though records likely missed some immune exposures. PCR amplification relied on 60 Vbeta primers (plus 13 Jbeta primers). Some clones are missing from TCRdb's copy, which holds only in-frame ones; the method was immunoSEQ multiplex PCR. The table lists 75,000 to 100,000 clones, around 64% of them singletons, with approximately 3% in the top ten. Sequencing was performed on PBMCs. This receptor was identified in a man between 60 and 70 years old in good health and CMV-seronegative. J is TRBJ2-2 and V is TRBV5-1, with no clear D. The CDR3 DNA sequence: TGCGCCAGCAGCTTGGGAACAAGATTGAACACCGGGGAGCTGTTTTTT. Its protein is CASSLGTRLNTGELFF. The whole variable domain, filled in from reference TRBV5-1 and TRBJ2-2, reads KAGVTQTPRYLIKTRGQQVTLSCSPISGHRSVSWYQQTPGQGLQFLFEYFSETQRNKGNFPGRFSGRQFSNSRSEMNVSTLELGDSALYLCASSLGTRLNTGELFFGEGSRLTVL.